Listed below are T cell receptor beta chains from one sample, sequenced in a study of PD-1 blockade in classical Hodgkin lymphoma. Produced via immunoSEQ multiplex PCR; TCRdb's table is partial and in-frame only. The data contain tens of thousands of clones, more than 75% of them singletons. The specimen was peripheral blood mononuclear cells (PBMCs). All receptors derive from a human donor with classical Hodgkin lymphoma. Both conserved end residues are part of each CDR3.

18	TRBJ2-6	TRBV28	CASSLRQGTRSGANVLTF
16	TRBJ2-5	TRBV19	CASSIVSGRSQETQYF
14	TRBJ2-5	TRBV7-8	CASSLPQGEETQYF
13	TRBJ2-3	TRBV2	CASKRETGDTQYF
14	TRBJ2-2	TRBV9	CASSLTSFTGELFF
12	TRBJ1-2	TRBV30	CAWWGQNGGYTF
12	TRBJ2-7	TRBV5-6	CASSPGAYEQYF
14	TRBJ2-5	TRBV5-1	CASSFHLDQETQYF
16	TRBJ2-5	TRBV5-1	CASSLSGGGAPETQYF
16	TRBJ1-2	TRBV18	CASSPVLGGANYGYTF
13	TRBJ2-1	TRBV4-1	CASSPRMVNEQFF
15	TRBJ1-1	TRBV5-5	CASSLTFGQNTEAFF
16	TRBJ2-1	TRBV5-1	CASSPGRTRTNNEQFF
15	TRBJ2-7	TRBV6-5	CASSYSYGTPYEQYF
16	TRBJ2-3	TRBV6-1	CASSDFGGGTTDTQYF
12	TRBJ1-1	TRBV9	CASSLTGSKAFF
14	TRBJ2-2	TRBV7-3	CASSLDRDTGELFF
15	TRBJ1-1	TRBV6-5	CASSYPGQGNTEAFF
13	TRBJ1-4	TRBV5-1	CASSPEAGEKLFF
12	TRBJ1-1	TRBV28	CATRGVNTEAFF